The next 31 T cell receptor beta chains were all read from a single sample in a study of T cell repertoires in cytomegalovirus infection. TCRdb itself ran the reads through MiXCR, one entry per CDR3 protein. The sample holds roughly 230,000 distinct CDR3 sequences, 6% to 8% seen once. Input material: PBMCs. The source of these receptors is a human donor in good health (CMV status not recorded). Some clones in this sample may be carry-over from other donors' samples.

This clonotype has ten or more counts. This rearrangement joins TRBV14 to TRBJ1-1; D gene ambiguous. Germline V CDR1 and CDR2: SGHDN, FVKESK. The length of the CDR3 is 16 residues. The germline V and J ends were trimmed by 4 bases and 2 bases, with 17 bases remaining between them. The CDR3 DNA reads as TGTGCCAGCAGCCCGCGCCTGGGAGGGAGTAACACTGAAGCTTTCTTT. Residues: CASSPRLGGSNTEAFF.

This clonotype was seen ten or more times. The chain links TRBV6-2 or TRBV6-3 to TRBJ2-5, with D tentatively TRBD1 or TRBD2 (5 bases each). The CDR3 is made up of 15 amino acids. Germline V gene lookup returns CDR1 MNHEY and CDR2 SVGEGT. V lost 4 bases and J lost 1, with 13 bases in between. This chain's CDR3 is CASSSEGRPQETQYF. CDR3 bases: TGTGCCAGCAGTTCTGAGGGGCGACCCCAAGAGACCCAGTACTTC.

This rearrangement joins TRBV7-2 to TRBJ2-5, with TRBD2 matching 7 bases. Germline V gene data show CDR1 as SGHTA and CDR2 as FQGNSA. This CDR3 spans 16 amino acids. The V segment lost 7 bases and the J segment 0 bases; nucleotides outside the gene matches: 11. The CDR3 protein is CASIREAGRYQETQYF. CDR3 in DNA: TGTGCCAGCATCCGGGAGGCAGGGAGGTACCAAGAGACCCAGTACTTC.

This clonotype was recorded at least ten times. The rearrangement uses TRBV15 and TRBJ1-4, with D unclear. The V end lost 2 bases, the J end lost 8 bases, and 15 bases lay between the germline ends. Germline lookup yields CDR1 LNHNV and CDR2 YYDKDF (reference sequence). The CDR3 covers 15 residues. This chain's CDR3 is CATSRPGPHREKLFF. As DNA, the CDR3 is TGTGCCACCAGCAGACCTGGTCCCCACCGCGAAAAACTGTTTTTT.

This clonotype was found many times. The chain couples TRBV7-9 to TRBJ2-7, with TRBD1 identical over 10 bases. After removal of 5 bases from V and 5 bases from J, the junction contained 15 bases not matched to a gene. The CDR3 sequence is 17 residues long. Germline loops: CDR1 SEHNR, CDR2 FQNEAQ (reference sequence). This CDR3 is CASSPQLLRDRGHEQYF. CDR3 coding DNA: TGTGCCAGCAGCCCGCAATTGCTCCGGGACAGGGGTCACGAGCAGTACTTC.

This clonotype was seen repeatedly, ten times or more. This rearrangement joins TRBV7-2 to TRBJ1-1, with D maybe TRBD1 (6 bases). This CDR3 spans 13 amino acids. CDR1 and CDR2 from the germline V gene are SGHTA and FQGNSA. V was cut by 1 base and J by 11 bases, with 14 bases left in between. CDR3 sequence (DNA): TGTGCCAGCAGCTTAGATGGGGGGCGGAACGCTTTCTTT. Amino acid sequence: CASSLDGGRNAFF.

The table lists this clonotype with many counts. The chain carries TRBV6-6 and TRBJ2-5; D remains ambiguous. The CDR3 extends over 15 amino acids. In germline, CDR1 is MNHNY, CDR2 SVGAGI (reference sequence). Trimming shortened V by 7 bases and J by 4 bases, and 19 bases separated the two germline ends. In DNA, the CDR3 is TGTGCCAGCACTTTCCAGGTTGGAGCCCGAGAGACCCAGTACTTC. This encodes CASTFQVGARETQYF.

This clonotype was found many times. The chain has TRBV27 and TRBJ2-7; 9 bases fit TRBD2. V shed 2 bases and J 2 bases; nucleotides not matched to a gene: 4. The V gene's germline CDR1 is MNHEY and CDR2 SMNVEV (reference sequence). The CDR3 is 15 residues long. CDR3 region: CASSLGGGEAYEQYF. The CDR3 bases are TGTGCCAGCAGTTTAGGCGGGGGGGAGGCCTACGAGCAGTACTTC.

In this sample, this clonotype turned up many times. DNA of the CDR3: TGTGCCAGCAGCGCCACTTCGGGGGGGCCACACAATGAGCAGTTCTTC. Protein product: CASSATSGGPHNEQFF. The chain links TRBV7-9 to TRBJ2-1; 8 positions agree with TRBD2. The CDR3 is 16 amino acids. V was pared by 5 bases and J by 5 bases, with 11 bases of the junction left unmatched. Germline-derived CDR1 and CDR2 are SEHNR and FQNEAQ (reference sequence).

Points on this clonotype: This may arise from a read error, as a much more abundant clone is one base away. The V and J genes are TRBV10-3 and TRBJ2-7; 7 positions match TRBD1. V lost 10 bases and J lost 2; bases outside the gene matches: 5. Germline V gene data show CDR1 as ENHRY and CDR2 as SYGVKD. The CDR3 contains 12 residues. The CDR3 loop reads CATGGPTYEQYF. The CDR3 region has the DNA TGTGCCACAGGGGGACCCACCTACGAGCAGTACTTC.

The sample holds many counts of this clonotype. The chain recombines TRBV28 with TRBJ1-5; 9 bases align to TRBD1. The trim removed 3 bases at V and 1 base at J, leaving 16 bases unmatched. This CDR3 is 20 amino acids long. CDR1 and CDR2 (germline): MDHEN, SYDVKM. The DNA for the CDR3 is TGTGCCAGCAGTTTTCAGTTTGACAGGGGGTTGACGAGGAGCAATCAGCCCCAGCATTTT. Translation gives CASSFQFDRGLTRSNQPQHF. Supplemented by reference TRBV28 and TRBJ1-5, the full variable domain reads DVKVTQSSRYLVKRTGEKVFLECVQDMDHENMFWYRQDPGLGLRLIYFSYDVKMKEKGDIPEGYSVSREKKERFSLILESASTNQTSMYLCASSFQFDRGLTRSNQPQHFGDGTRLSIL.

This clonotype has at least ten counts. The rearrangement uses TRBV6-2 or TRBV6-3 and TRBJ2-3; D may be TRBD1 or TRBD2 (5 bases each). The CDR3 contains 17 residues. CDR1 is MNHEY and CDR2 is SVGEGT in the germline V gene. The V and J ends lost 5 bases and 0 bases respectively, with 18 bases between them. The CDR3 DNA follows: TGTGCCAGCAGTGTCCTTCCGGGGCGGTCTAGCACAGATACGCAGTATTTT. Amino acid sequence: CASSVLPGRSSTDTQYF.

This clonotype was counted ten times or more. The chain uses TRBV29-1 and TRBJ1-1; 10 bases line up with TRBD1. V was clipped by 7 bases and J by 6 bases; unmatched bases: 8. Germline V lookup: CDR1 SQVTM, CDR2 ANQGSEA. The CDR3 spans 13 residues. The CDR3 nucleotides are TGCAGCGCCCTCCGGGGGACAGGGGCTGAAGCTTTCTTT. Translated: CSALRGTGAEAFF.

The chain joins TRBV11-2 to TRBJ1-1; D is unclear. Trimming took off 0 bases at V and 5 bases at J, with 16 bases between the two ends. CDR1 is SGHAT and CDR2 is FQNNGV in the germline V gene. This CDR3 has 16 amino acids. The CDR3 sequence: CASSLDGGGSPTEAFF. In DNA, the CDR3 is TGTGCCAGCAGCTTAGACGGAGGAGGGAGCCCGACTGAAGCTTTCTTT.

In this sample, this clonotype is medium-sized. V is TRBV7-2 and J is TRBJ1-6; D might be TRBD1 (6 bases). The germline CDR1 and CDR2 sequences are SGHTA and FQGNSA. V gave up 4 bases and J gave up 0 bases, with 10 bases separating them. This CDR3 region has 16 residues. CDR3 region: CASSSAGASYNSPLHF. As DNA, the CDR3 is TGTGCCAGCAGCTCCGCGGGGGCCTCCTATAATTCACCCCTCCACTTT.

In its sample, this clonotype was seen many times. This rearrangement joins TRBV7-8 to TRBJ1-5; 8 nucleotides line up with TRBD1. The CDR3 contains 13 residues. The V and J ends lost 8 bases and 4 bases, in that order; junction bases with no gene match: 4. Germline CDR1 SGHVS, CDR2 FQNEAQ. The CDR3 region has the DNA TGTGCCAGCGGGACAGGAGTTAATCAGCCCCAGCATTTT. Residues: CASGTGVNQPQHF.

This clonotype was observed at least ten times. The chain links TRBV28 to TRBJ1-6, with D uncertain. Trimming removed 6 bases from V and 0 bases from J, with 21 bases in between. Germline assignment: CDR1 MDHEN and CDR2 SYDVKM. The CDR3 runs 19 residues. Here the CDR3 reads CASRLKILGSSSYNSPLHF. In DNA, the CDR3 is TGTGCCAGCAGGCTCAAGATTTTAGGCTCGAGCTCCTATAATTCACCCCTCCACTTT. Variable domain in full (rest from reference TRBV28 and TRBJ1-6): DVKVTQSSRYLVKRTGEKVFLECVQDMDHENMFWYRQDPGLGLRLIYFSYDVKMKEKGDIPEGYSVSREKKERFSLILESASTNQTSMYLCASRLKILGSSSYNSPLHFGNGTRLTVT.

The rearrangement links TRBV7-2 to TRBJ1-2; D is unclear. Germline V CDR1 and CDR2: SGHTA, FQGNSA. Trimming pared 1 base from V and 8 bases from J, leaving 8 bases between. The CDR3 totals 12 residues. The CDR3 nucleotides are TGTGCCAGCAGCTTAGACGGGGTCGGCTACACCTTC. It encodes CASSLDGVGYTF.

The sample holds many counts of this clonotype. The gene calls are TRBV15 and TRBJ1-4; D gene uncertain. V was shortened by 3 bases and J by 7 bases, with 18 bases between the two germline ends. Per germline, CDR1 LNHNV and CDR2 YYDKDF (reference sequence). The length of the CDR3 is 16 residues. The CDR3 loop reads CATSSKSTPRREKLFF. CDR3 DNA: TGTGCCACCAGCAGTAAATCGACCCCAAGGCGTGAAAAACTGTTTTTT. The full variable domain, with the rest looked up from reference TRBV15 and TRBJ1-4, is DAMVIQNPRYQVTQFGKPVTLSCSQTLNHNVMYWYQQKSSQAPKLLFHYYDKDFNNEADTPDNFQSRRPNTSFCFLDIRSPGLGDTAMYLCATSSKSTPRREKLFFGSGTQLSVL.

The V gene is TRBV5-1, the J gene TRBJ1-1; D remains ambiguous. V lost 0 bases and J 5 bases, leaving 8 bases between the germline ends. The germline CDR1 and CDR2 sequences are SGHRS and YFSETQ. The CDR3 is 13 residues long. The CDR3 protein is CASSLVRRTEAFF. The DNA for the CDR3 is TGCGCCAGCAGCTTGGTCAGACGGACTGAAGCTTTCTTT.

This clonotype was detected ten times or more. The CDR3 region is CSASRQGITEAFF. The CDR3 DNA follows: TGCAGTGCTAGCAGACAGGGGATCACTGAAGCTTTCTTT. V gene TRBV20-1 combines with J gene TRBJ1-1; 8 bases are shared with TRBD1. V shed 3 bases, J shed 4 bases, and the junction held 4 bases outside the gene matches. The CDR3 length is 13 residues. In germline, CDR1 is DFQATT, CDR2 SNEGSKA (reference sequence).

This clonotype was seen many times. This CDR3 is CASSLGKKNTEAFF. DNA for the CDR3: TGTGCCAGCAGCTTAGGGAAAAAAAACACTGAAGCTTTCTTT. The chain uses TRBV7-8 and TRBJ1-1; D is ambiguous. The CDR3 is 14 residues long. Per germline, CDR1 SGHVS and CDR2 FQNEAQ. V lost 1 base and J 2 bases, leaving 8 bases between the germline ends.

This clonotype was seen a handful of times. The gene calls are TRBV4-3 and TRBJ1-1; D ambiguous. V dropped 3 bases and J dropped 5 bases, with 10 bases sitting between them. CDR3 length equals 13 residues. CDR1 is LGHNA and CDR2 is YSLEER in the germline V gene. The CDR3 protein is CASSQLRRTEAFF. CDR3 DNA sequence: TGCGCCAGCAGCCAGCTCAGGAGAACTGAAGCTTTCTTT.

This clonotype has at least ten counts. The V gene is TRBV7-2, the J gene TRBJ1-2, with TRBD1 as a possible D gene (6 bases). Germline V CDR1 and CDR2: SGHTA, FQGNSA. The ends were cut back, 4 bases at V and 4 bases at J, with 16 bases in the middle. The length of the CDR3 is 15 residues. This CDR3 is CASSSWVQGIYGYTF. The CDR3 DNA reads as TGTGCCAGCAGCTCATGGGTACAGGGTATCTATGGCTACACCTTC.

At least ten counts were recorded for this clonotype. The chain joins TRBV12-3 or TRBV12-4 to TRBJ2-7; D may be TRBD2 (5 bases). Deletions cut 6 bases from V and 3 bases from J, with 9 bases between. The CDR3 has 12 residues. CDR3 nucleotides: TGTGCCAGCAGCAGACTAAGCTACGAGCAGTACTTC. The encoded protein is CASSRLSYEQYF.

Many counts were recorded for this clonotype. V and J are TRBV9 and TRBJ1-4; D might be TRBD1 (5 bases). Trimming cost V 3 bases and J 7 bases, with 19 bases left between them. Per germline, CDR1 SGDLS and CDR2 YYNGEE. The CDR3 runs 16 residues. The CDR3 region has the DNA TGTGCCAGCAGCGGGGCCCGGGGCGGTATCGCTGAAAAACTGTTTTTT. It yields the protein CASSGARGGIAEKLFF.

In this sample, this clonotype turned up many times. The CDR3 DNA is TGTGCCAGCAGCCAAGGGTTAGGGGAGACCCAGTACTTC. It is translated as CASSQGLGETQYF. V gene TRBV4-2 combines with J gene TRBJ2-5; no definite D call. Per the germline V gene, CDR1 is LGHNA and CDR2 is YNFKEQ. V was cut by 1 base and J by 5 bases, with 8 bases left in between. The CDR3 has 13 amino acids.

Only a few counts were recorded for this clonotype. The V call is TRBV4-1, the J call TRBJ1-1, with unresolved D. The CDR3 totals 15 residues. Germline CDR1 and CDR2: MGHRA and YSYEKL. Trimming took 4 bases from V and 2 from J, leaving 14 bases between them. The CDR3 DNA sequence: TGCGCCAGCAGCCGACCCATAGGTTTTAACACTGAAGCTTTCTTT. This gives the protein CASSRPIGFNTEAFF.

This clonotype was seen ten or more times. The chain joins TRBV12-3 or TRBV12-4 to TRBJ1-1, with D unresolved. This CDR3 comprises 13 residues. Trimming pared 6 bases from V and 8 bases from J, leaving 16 bases between. CDR3 sequence reads: CASRVGTEIEAFF. The CDR3 nucleotides are TGTGCCAGCAGGGTCGGCACTGAAATCGAAGCTTTCTTT.

Many counts were recorded for this clonotype. The J gene is TRBJ2-1, the V gene TRBV6-6, with D possibly TRBD2 on 7 matching bases. Deletions cut 2 bases from V and 0 bases from J, with 11 bases between. The CDR3 contains 16 residues. Germline CDR1 and CDR2: MNHNY and SVGAGI (reference sequence). The CDR3 bases are TGTGCCAGCAGTTACGGGGGGGGCCGCTCCTACAATGAGCAGTTCTTC. Translation gives CASSYGGGRSYNEQFF.

For this clonotype: A much larger clone lies one base from this, so it may be a read error. The genes are TRBV2 and TRBJ1-5; possibly TRBD1 for D (5 bases). Germline V CDR1 and CDR2: SNHLY, FYNNEI. This CDR3 is 14 amino acids long. V shed 6 bases and J shed 4 bases, with 13 bases lying between them. The CDR3 DNA sequence: TGTGCCAGCAGGATACTGGACAATAATCAGCCCCAGCATTTT. Translating gives CASRILDNNQPQHF.